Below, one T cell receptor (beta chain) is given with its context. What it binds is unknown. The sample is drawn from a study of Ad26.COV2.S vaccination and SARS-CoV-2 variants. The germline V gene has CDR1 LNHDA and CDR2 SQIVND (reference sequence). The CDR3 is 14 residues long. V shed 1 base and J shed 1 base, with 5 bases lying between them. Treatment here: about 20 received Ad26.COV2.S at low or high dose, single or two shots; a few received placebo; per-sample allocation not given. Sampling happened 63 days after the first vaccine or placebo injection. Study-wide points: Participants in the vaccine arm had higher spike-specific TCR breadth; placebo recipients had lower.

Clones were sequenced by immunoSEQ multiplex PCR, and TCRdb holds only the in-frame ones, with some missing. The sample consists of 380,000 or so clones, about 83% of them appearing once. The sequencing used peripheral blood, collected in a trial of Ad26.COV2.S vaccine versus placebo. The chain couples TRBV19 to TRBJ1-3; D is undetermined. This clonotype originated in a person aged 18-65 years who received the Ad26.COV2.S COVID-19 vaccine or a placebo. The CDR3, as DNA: TGTGCCAGTAGTATAGCAGCTTCTGGAAACACCATATATTTT. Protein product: CASSIAASGNTIYF.